The clone carrying this T cell receptor (beta chain) was seen a handful of times. Donors were healthy Caucasian individuals from Russia aged about 6 to 95. Germline V gene data show CDR1 as MNHNS and CDR2 as SASEGT. V shed 7 bases and J shed 1 base, with 15 bases lying between them. The CDR3 is 15 residues long. Primers used in a second PCR of roughly 6 to 11 cycles were a sample-barcoded 5' primer and a J-beta primer mix. Every cDNA molecule bore a tag from a template-switch adaptor containing 12 random nucleotides. Sequencing yielded, for each sample, at least 3 million paired-end reads carrying CDR3. In TCRdb, the 5' RACE reads were re-called with MiXCR into one record per CDR3 protein. This sample has more than 650,000 distinct CDR3 sequences, with 22% found just once. The data originate from a study of blood T cells in healthy people across ages.

The receptor comes from an older man in good health. The rearrangement joins TRBV6-1 to TRBJ2-3; D call uncertain. The sequencing sample was made of blood. CDR3 in amino acids: CASNKQYGRTDTQYF. In nucleotides, the CDR3 is TGTGCCAGCAACAAACAGTATGGGCGCACAGATACGCAGTATTTT.